Listed below are T cell receptor beta chains from one sample, sequenced in a study of OX40 agonist ivuxolimab in advanced cancers. The repertoire was sequenced with immunoSEQ multiplex PCR; TCRdb's copy has only in-frame clones and lacks some. The sample lists some 140,000 clones, 93% occurring once. This sample comprised CD4+ or CD8+ T cells sorted from blood, obtained in a trial of the OX40 agonist ivuxolimab. These receptors all come from an adult with an advanced solid tumor such as melanoma, head and neck, liver or kidney cancer. The CDR3 runs from the conserved cysteine through the conserved F or W. Fields, in order: J gene, clone size, D gene, V gene, CDR3 protein, CDR3 DNA. A D gene is named only where the DNA matches it firmly. Only some rows state a clone size, as once, few, many or a class for expanded clones.

>TRBJ2-3|.|TRBD1|TRBV5-6
CASSLAGDRVSDTQYF
TGTGCCAGCAGCTTGGCTGGGGACAGGGTATCGGATACGCAGTATTTT
>TRBJ1-2|.|.|TRBV27
CASSLQGYGYTF
TGTGCCAGCAGTTTACAGGGCTATGGCTACACCTTC
>TRBJ1-2|.|.|TRBV5-4
CASSLPGGYGYTF
TGTGCCAGCAGCTTACCCGGGGGCTATGGCTACACCTTC
>TRBJ1-2|.|.|TRBV7-2
CASSAPYGYTF
TGTGCCAGCAGCGCCCCCTATGGCTACACCTTC
>TRBJ2-6|.|TRBD2|TRBV4-3
CASSQGEGRSGANVLTF
TGCGCCAGCAGCCAAGGGGAGGGGAGATCTGGGGCCAACGTCCTGACTTTC
>TRBJ2-7|.|.|TRBV28
CASSIPSVGTYEQYF
TGTGCCAGCAGTATCCCTAGCGTGGGAACCTACGAGCAGTACTTC
>TRBJ1-6|.|.|TRBV4-3
CASSQRGWAWNSPLHF
TGCGCCAGCAGCCAGCGGGGGTGGGCTTGGAATTCACCCCTCCACTTT
>TRBJ1-1|.|.|TRBV19
CAISDRTGTEAFF
TGTGCCATTTCCGACAGGACGGGCACTGAAGCTTTCTTT
>TRBJ1-2|.|.|TRBV5-4
CASSLQTVRNYGYTF
TGTGCCAGCAGCTTGCAAACAGTCCGTAACTATGGCTACACCTTC
>TRBJ1-1|.|.|TRBV6-1
CASSVRENTEAFF
TGTGCCAGCAGTGTACGCGAGAACACTGAAGCTTTCTTT
>TRBJ1-4|.|.|TRBV7-2
CASSLARGPTNEKLFF
TGTGCCAGCAGCTTAGCGAGGGGACCAACTAATGAAAAACTGTTTTTT
>TRBJ1-5|.|.|TRBV28
CASSLRGDLKQPQHF
TGTGCCAGCAGTTTAAGGGGGGACCTAAAGCAGCCCCAGCATTTT
>TRBJ2-1|once|TRBD2|TRBV9
CASSKSHGGADEQFF
TGTGCCAGCAGCAAAAGCCACGGGGGGGCGGATGAGCAGTTCTTC
>TRBJ2-3|.|TRBD2|TRBV11-2
CASSPRTSGGTDTQYF
TGTGCCAGCAGCCCGCGGACTAGCGGGGGGACAGATACGCAGTATTTT
>TRBJ2-2|.|.|TRBV9
CASSPRFSGNTGELFF
TGTGCCAGCAGCCCCCGATTTAGCGGAAACACCGGGGAGCTGTTTTTT
>TRBJ1-2|.|TRBD1|TRBV19
CASSIRYSGTGANGYTF
TGTGCCAGTAGTATTCGATATTCCGGGACAGGGGCAAATGGCTACACCTTC
>TRBJ2-7|.|TRBD1|TRBV5-5
CASSFGTGFLEQYF
TGTGCCAGCAGCTTCGGGACAGGGTTTCTCGAGCAGTACTTC
>TRBJ1-1|.|.|TRBV25-1
CASSATGTWVNTEAFF
TGTGCCAGCAGTGCCACCGGGACGTGGGTGAACACTGAAGCTTTCTTT
>TRBJ2-5|.|.|TRBV5-6
CASSSPRGPKTQYF
TGTGCCAGCAGCTCTCCGCGGGGGCCCAAGACCCAGTACTTC
>TRBJ2-7|.|.|TRBV5-4
CASSLGQGLSYEQYF
TGTGCCAGCAGCTTGGGTCAGGGTTTGAGCTACGAGCAGTACTTC
>TRBJ2-7|.|.|TRBV5-1
CASSSNLLLSAQLGEQYF
TGCGCCAGCAGCTCAAACCTCCTACTCTCAGCACAGCTGGGCGAGCAGTACTTC
>TRBJ1-5|.|.|TRBV19
CAAGFFNQPQHF
TGTGCCGCAGGGTTTTTCAATCAGCCCCAGCATTTT
>TRBJ2-1|.|.|TRBV30
CAWSVGLAYNNEQFF
TGTGCCTGGAGTGTAGGGCTAGCATATAACAATGAGCAGTTCTTC
>TRBJ1-2|.|.|TRBV5-6
CASSLGRGHGYTF
TGTGCCAGCAGCCTCGGGAGGGGCCATGGCTACACCTTC
>TRBJ2-7|.|TRBD2|TRBV20-1
CSAGRGIEQYF
TGCAGTGCTGGGAGGGGTATCGAGCAGTACTTC
>TRBJ2-1|.|TRBD2|TRBV15
CATSRPGLAGNEQFF
TGTGCCACCAGCAGACCGGGACTAGCGGGCAATGAGCAGTTCTTC
>TRBJ2-7|.|TRBD1|TRBV4-2
CASSLDREDPYEQYF
TGTGCCAGCAGCCTTGACAGGGAAGACCCCTACGAGCAGTACTTC
>TRBJ1-5|.|.|TRBV7-9
CASSFGQGLGPQHF
TGTGCCAGCAGCTTTGGGCAGGGACTGGGGCCCCAGCATTTT
>TRBJ2-7|.|TRBD1|TRBV5-4
CASSQVGTGPDSSYEQYF
TGTGCCAGCAGCCAAGTAGGGACAGGGCCCGACAGCTCCTACGAGCAGTACTTC
>TRBJ1-6|.|TRBD1|TRBV5-4
CASSSQSGTVNSPLHF
TGTGCCAGCAGCTCGCAGTCCGGGACAGTTAATTCACCCCTCCACTTT